This T cell receptor (beta chain) was observed in a study of cytomegalovirus exposure and HLA in healthy donors. Study as a whole: Earlier, approximately 110 million unique TCR beta sequences were recovered from about 170 million T cells by an analysis. General study findings and limits: Cytomegalovirus-associated TCR beta chains were listed, numbering some 180. Segments of the TCR beta V type were, in most cases, productive about 87% or about 30% of the time in an earlier analysis.

Only one count was recorded for this clone. The antigen is not known. 13 Jbeta primers and 60 Vbeta primers were used for the PCR. TCRdb keeps only in-frame clones here, not all; method: immunoSEQ multiplex PCR. The sample yields roughly 100,000 clones, over 75% seen once. The CDR3 is 14 amino acids. Trimming pared 1 base from V and 5 bases from J, leaving 11 bases between. Germline CDR1 and CDR2: SEHNR and FQNEAQ (reference sequence). The chain joins TRBV7-9 to TRBJ2-5, with D uncertain. The clonotype originates from a man in his thirties or forties in good health and CMV-seropositive. The specimen was PBMCs. The CDR3 DNA sequence: TGTGCCAGCAGCTTAGTTCGGTATTCCGAGACCCAGTACTTC. Translating gives CASSLVRYSETQYF.